The source of this T cell receptor (beta chain) is a study of cytomegalovirus exposure and HLA in healthy donors. There are 16 residues in the CDR3. CDR1 is LGHNA and CDR2 is YSLEER in the germline V gene. V lost 1 base, J lost 8 bases, and 19 bases lay in between. About this clone itself: Its cognate antigen is unknown.

General observations from the study: Both high specificity and high sensitivity reportedly marked the classifier's diagnosis of cytomegalovirus status. That first-cohort TCR clusters tended to co-occur in the 90 to 150 validation repertoires was found in a later analysis.

The 120-subject validation cohort, separate from the roughly 700-subject first cohort, included the donors. Sequencing was performed with immunoSEQ multiplex PCR; in TCRdb, only in-frame clones are kept and a portion is missing. The table shows approximately 220,000 clones, with around nine tenths occurring only once. This chain connects TRBV4-3 to TRBJ2-3; D is ambiguous. The sequencing sample was made of PBMCs. The receptor's source is a man between 18 and 35 years old in good health and CMV-seronegative. CDR3 sequence reads: CASSQGSSPALRTQYF. In DNA, the CDR3 is TGCGCCAGCAGCCAAGGATCTAGTCCCGCCCTTCGTACGCAGTATTTT.